This T cell receptor (beta chain) is drawn from a study of CD8 T cells in ankylosing spondylitis. Findings of the study overall: Researchers reportedly found disease-linked clones significantly enriched in matched ankylosing spondylitis synovial fluid. The study identified a TCR beta motif of eight highly homologous variants that appeared characteristic of ankylosing spondylitis blood.

This clonotype has a handful of counts. Its antigen is as yet unknown. This CDR3 has 14 amino acids. Germline lookup yields CDR1 MGHRA and CDR2 YSYEKL. Trimming shortened V by 6 bases and J by 6 bases, and 14 bases separated the two germline ends. The authors made TCR beta libraries by quantitative 5'-RACE with molecular barcodes. MiXCR was run by TCRdb on the 5' RACE reads, yielding one entry per CDR3 protein. The data contain a few hundred thousand distinct CDR3 sequences, approximately 20% of them seen just once; the ten biggest clones take up under 55%. The chain is built from TRBV4-1 and TRBJ2-2, with a tentative D call TRBD2 (6 bases). The sequence was obtained from a male donor with ankylosing spondylitis. The material sequenced was blood, either unsorted or a sorted T cell fraction (not recorded which). CDR3 protein: CASRVGSYAGELFF. The CDR3 DNA is TGCGCCAGCAGGGTCGGGAGTTACGCCGGGGAGCTGTTTTTT.